This T cell receptor (beta chain) originates from a study of PD-1 blockade in classical Hodgkin lymphoma. Study-wide context: On a schedule of every 2 weeks, patients received nivolumab 3 mg/kg intravenously.

The data were produced by immunoSEQ multiplex PCR, yet TCRdb's version contains in-frame clones alone and is incomplete. Altogether about 97,000 clones are present, around four fifths being singletons, with the ten largest covering approximately 12%. Autologous stem cell transplantation was followed by relapse in every patient, and brentuximab vedotin exposure varied. Trimming removed 4 bases from V and 0 bases from J; junction bases left unmatched: 4. CDR1 and CDR2 (germline): SGHRS, YFSETQ. This CDR3 has 15 residues. The J gene is TRBJ2-7, the V gene TRBV5-1; 10 nucleotides agree with TRBD2. The sample was peripheral blood mononuclear cells (PBMCs), taken at baseline. This receptor was obtained from a human donor with classical Hodgkin lymphoma. The CDR3 DNA reads TGCGCCAGCAGCGTAGCGGGAGGCCCCTCCTACGAGCAGTACTTC. Translated: CASSVAGGPSYEQYF.